The 26 T cell receptor beta chains below come from one sample, sequenced in a study of CD4+ T cells in melanoma. Here immunoSEQ multiplex PCR was the method, and the copy in TCRdb shows in-frame clones only, minus some. The data show 140,000 or so clones, over 90% seen once. The receptors originated from a human donor with melanoma.

The genes are TRBV6-1 and TRBJ2-7; tentatively, D is TRBD1 or TRBD2 (6 bases each). V was clipped by 1 base and J by 0 bases, with 16 bases between them. The V gene's germline CDR1 is MNHNS and CDR2 SASEGT. The CDR3 runs 17 residues. CDR3 bases: TGTGCCAGCAGTGAAGGATGGGGGGCAGGGTTCTCCTACGAGCAGTACTTC. This gives the protein CASSEGWGAGFSYEQYF.

The genes are TRBV5-1 and TRBJ2-1; D possibly uses TRBD1 or TRBD2 (5 bases each). V shed 3 bases and J shed 8 bases, with 9 bases lying between them. The CDR3 totals 12 residues. Looked up from germline, CDR1 is SGHRS and CDR2 is YFSETQ. The CDR3 region is CASSSMGDEQFF. The CDR3 DNA reads as TGCGCCAGCAGCTCAATGGGGGATGAGCAGTTCTTC. Full variable domain (missing parts from reference TRBV5-1 and TRBJ2-1): KAGVTQTPRYLIKTRGQQVTLSCSPISGHRSVSWYQQTPGQGLQFLFEYFSETQRNKGNFPGRFSGRQFSNSRSEMNVSTLELGDSALYLCASSSMGDEQFFGPGTRLTVL.

The chain carries TRBV4-1 and TRBJ2-2; D gene uncertain. The length of the CDR3 is 17 residues. Looked up from germline, CDR1 is MGHRA and CDR2 is YSYEKL. V dropped 4 bases and J dropped 2 bases, with 17 bases sitting between them. DNA for the CDR3: TGCGCCAGCAGCCTCCGGGCCGGGCAATTTAACACCGGGGAGCTGTTTTTT. This gives the protein CASSLRAGQFNTGELFF.

V is TRBV5-8 and J is TRBJ2-3, with TRBD1 as a possible D gene (6 bases). The CDR3 sequence is 15 residues long. Germline loops: CDR1 SGHTS, CDR2 YDEGEE. Trimming took 1 base from V and 2 from J, leaving 11 bases between them. CDR3 loop: CASSLTGMDTDTQYF. CDR3 sequence (DNA): TGTGCCAGCAGCTTGACAGGGATGGACACAGATACGCAGTATTTT.

The rearrangement links TRBV11-3 to TRBJ2-4; D is unclear. Trimming pared 1 base from V and 7 bases from J, leaving 11 bases between. Germline V gene sequence: CDR1 SGHNT, CDR2 YENEEA. This CDR3 is 14 amino acids long. Here the CDR3 DNA reads TGTGCCAGCAGCTTAGGCCAAGGATCTAACATTCAGTACTTC. This gives the protein CASSLGQGSNIQYF.

The count of this clone is one. The chain links TRBV5-1 to TRBJ2-2; D perhaps matches TRBD1 (6 bases). V lost 0 bases and J 1 base, leaving 10 bases between the germline ends. CDR3 size: 16 residues. From germline, CDR1 is SGHRS and CDR2 YFSETQ. CDR3 sequence (DNA): TGCGCCAGCAGCTTGGTGTCGACAGGGAACACCGGGGAGCTGTTTTTT. Translated: CASSLVSTGNTGELFF.

The genes are TRBV11-2 and TRBJ1-2; TRBD1 might be the D (6 bases). Per germline, CDR1 SGHAT and CDR2 FQNNGV. The CDR3 loop spans 13 amino acids. Trimming removed 6 bases at V and 8 bases at J, with 16 bases between. The DNA of the CDR3 is TGTGCCAGCAGACAGACAGGTGCGGGGGGCTACACCTTC. Its protein product is CASRQTGAGGYTF.

This chain links TRBV30 with TRBJ1-5; 8 positions agree with TRBD1. CDR1 is GTSNPN, CDR2 SVGIG, per germline (reference sequence). This CDR3 contains 13 residues. V lost 1 base and J lost 6; bases outside the gene matches: 2. The CDR3 bases are TGTGCCTGGAGTGGGACAGGGCTTCAGCCCCAGCATTTT. It specifies CAWSGTGLQPQHF.

The count of this clone is one. In DNA, the CDR3 is TGTGCCACCAGCGAGAGCCAGCTCTATGGCTACACCTTC. Its protein is CATSESQLYGYTF. V gene TRBV15 combines with J gene TRBJ1-2, with D unclear. CDR3 length equals 13 residues. From germline, CDR1 is LNHNV and CDR2 YYDKDF (reference sequence). The ends were cut back, 5 bases at V and 4 bases at J, with 11 bases in the middle.

The chain uses TRBV5-1 and TRBJ1-4, with D perhaps matching TRBD1 (6 bases). Germline loops: CDR1 SGHRS, CDR2 YFSETQ. Trimming stripped 4 bases from V and 4 bases from J, with 11 bases between. The CDR3 spans 14 residues. DNA of the CDR3: TGCGCCAGCAGCCGAGGACAGTTTAATGAAAAACTGTTTTTT. Protein: CASSRGQFNEKLFF. Full variable domain (missing parts from reference TRBV5-1 and TRBJ1-4): KAGVTQTPRYLIKTRGQQVTLSCSPISGHRSVSWYQQTPGQGLQFLFEYFSETQRNKGNFPGRFSGRQFSNSRSEMNVSTLELGDSALYLCASSRGQFNEKLFFGSGTQLSVL.

The chain combines TRBV5-1 with TRBJ1-1, with 8 positions matching TRBD1. CDR3 length equals 15 residues. After removal of 4 bases from V and 0 bases from J, the junction contained 5 bases not matched to a gene. The germline gives CDR1 SGHRS, CDR2 YFSETQ. This chain's CDR3 is CASSPTGGMNTEAFF. The CDR3 bases are TGCGCCAGCAGCCCTACAGGGGGAATGAACACTGAAGCTTTCTTT.

The chain uses TRBV7-9 and TRBJ1-1, with D tentatively TRBD1 (6 bases). Germline CDR1 reads SEHNR; CDR2 reads FQNEAQ (reference sequence). The CDR3 runs to 14 residues. V was shortened by 3 bases and J by 3 bases, with 11 bases between the two germline ends. The CDR3 here is CASSFRAGDTEAFF. DNA of the CDR3: TGTGCCAGCAGCTTCAGGGCAGGGGACACTGAAGCTTTCTTT.

The chain couples TRBV10-1 to TRBJ2-7, with 9 bases fitting TRBD1. The germline V gene encodes CDR1 WNHNN and CDR2 SYGVQD (reference sequence). The ends lost 2 bases at V and 9 bases at J; junction bases unmatched: 8. The CDR3 runs 14 residues. The CDR3 loop is CASSESPVGQGQYF. The CDR3 region has the DNA TGCGCCAGCAGTGAGAGCCCGGTGGGACAGGGGCAGTACTTC.

The rearrangement links TRBV14 to TRBJ1-6, with D hard to call. The CDR3 loop spans 14 amino acids. Germline-derived CDR1 and CDR2 are SGHDN and FVKESK. Between the trimmed V and J ends, which lost 2 bases and 7 bases, there was a span of 9 bases. CDR3 in amino acids: CASSQQVGNSPLHF. CDR3 bases: TGTGCCAGCAGCCAACAGGTGGGGAATTCACCCCTCCACTTT.

The chain combines TRBV6-5 with TRBJ2-7, with D possibly matching TRBD1 (5 bases). The CDR3 extends over 14 amino acids. The V gene's germline CDR1 is MNHEY and CDR2 SVGAGI. V was trimmed by 5 bases and J by 3 bases, leaving 14 bases between them. Written as DNA, the CDR3 is TGTGCCAGCAGTAGACAGCCTAAATACTACGAGCAGTACTTC. This translates into CASSRQPKYYEQYF.

V is TRBV9 and J is TRBJ1-4, with D perhaps TRBD1 (5 bases). This CDR3 is 14 amino acids long. CDR1 and CDR2 (germline): SGDLS, YYNGEE. The V end lost 5 bases, the J end lost 5 bases, and 13 bases lay between the germline ends. CDR3 loop: CASSLQGRNEKLFF. CDR3 in DNA: TGTGCCAGCAGTCTCCAGGGCCGGAATGAAAAACTGTTTTTT.

CDR3: CASSLLGQVNIQYF. CDR3 sequence (DNA): TGTGCCAGCAGCCTGTTGGGACAGGTAAACATTCAGTACTTC. This sequence joins TRBV5-5 and TRBJ2-4; 8 bases map to TRBD1. The CDR3 runs to 14 residues. V lost 4 bases and J lost 6; bases outside the gene matches: 6. Germline loops: CDR1 SGHKS, CDR2 YYEKEE (reference sequence).

The chain links TRBV11-2 to TRBJ2-7, with TRBD1 matching over 9 bases. Germline lookup yields CDR1 SGHAT and CDR2 FQNNGV. The length of the CDR3 is 17 residues. The V and J ends lost 1 base and 2 bases, in that order; junction bases with no gene match: 9. CDR3 sequence reads: CASSLGGPGTGTYEQYF. CDR3 nucleotides: TGTGCCAGCAGCTTAGGGGGTCCCGGGACAGGGACCTACGAGCAGTACTTC.

This chain connects TRBV7-8 to TRBJ1-6, with D hard to call. Trimming cost V 3 bases and J 5 bases, with 11 bases left between them. This CDR3 spans 15 amino acids. Per the germline V gene, CDR1 is SGHVS and CDR2 is FQNEAQ. CDR3 sequence (DNA): TGTGCCAGCAGCTTGCGCCAGATCAATAATTCACCCCTCCACTTT. Protein sequence: CASSLRQINNSPLHF.

The chain joins TRBV20-1 to TRBJ2-2; D gene uncertain. Per germline, CDR1 DFQATT and CDR2 SNEGSKA (reference sequence). There are 9 residues in the CDR3. In DNA, the CDR3 is TGCACCGTAACCGGGGAGCTGTTTTTT. It is translated as CTVTGELFF.

This rearrangement joins TRBV5-1 to TRBJ1-2, with 8 positions matching TRBD1. There are 14 residues in the CDR3. Per germline, CDR1 SGHRS and CDR2 YFSETQ. V lost 3 bases, J lost 7 bases, and 8 bases stayed unmatched. The CDR3 region is CASSSPDRDSGYTF. In DNA form, the CDR3 reads TGCGCCAGCAGCTCTCCGGACAGGGACTCTGGCTACACCTTC.

The chain has TRBV27 and TRBJ2-2; D gene uncertain. The CDR3 is made up of 12 amino acids. V was shortened by 8 bases and J by 6 bases, with 10 bases between the two germline ends. Per the germline V gene, CDR1 is MNHEY and CDR2 is SMNVEV (reference sequence). Written as DNA, the CDR3 is TGTGCCAGCCTGGGGATGGCCGGGGAGCTGTTTTTT. As protein: CASLGMAGELFF.

This chain uses TRBV7-2 with TRBJ1-3; D gene uncertain. The CDR3 runs 15 residues. Germline V gives CDR1 SGHTA, CDR2 FQGNSA. The ends were cut back, 6 bases at V and 7 bases at J, with 19 bases in the middle. The CDR3 spells CASSIRAGRANTIYF. The DNA of the CDR3 is TGTGCCAGCAGTATTCGGGCGGGTCGCGCCAACACCATATATTTT.

V usage is TRBV14 and J usage is TRBJ1-1; no clear D gene. Germline V gene lookup returns CDR1 SGHDN and CDR2 FVKESK. The V end lost 0 bases, the J end lost 3 bases, and 20 bases lay between the germline ends. The CDR3 is 18 amino acids. CDR3 residues: CASSQDEYVEGWDTEAFF. The CDR3 DNA reads TGTGCCAGCAGCCAAGATGAATATGTGGAGGGATGGGACACTGAAGCTTTCTTT.

The J gene is TRBJ1-5, the V gene TRBV6-5; perhaps TRBD1 as D (5 bases). This CDR3 contains 14 residues. The germline V and J ends were trimmed by 6 bases and 0 bases, with 9 bases remaining between them. Per the germline V gene, CDR1 is MNHEY and CDR2 is SVGAGI. The CDR3 loop is CASSDSHSNQPQHF. The CDR3, as DNA: TGTGCCAGCAGCGACAGTCATAGCAATCAGCCCCAGCATTTT.

The rearrangement links TRBV2 to TRBJ2-1; the D gene is possibly TRBD2 (5 bases). The germline CDR1 and CDR2 sequences are SNHLY and FYNNEI. V was clipped by 7 bases and J by 0 bases, with 13 bases between them. This CDR3 is built from 15 residues. The CDR3 DNA reads as TGTGCCAGCAATCGAGCGGTGGACTCCTACAATGAGCAGTTCTTC. Translating gives CASNRAVDSYNEQFF.